The rows below give T cell receptor beta chains drawn from one sample of a study of cytomegalovirus exposure and HLA in healthy donors. The assay was immunoSEQ multiplex PCR, and TCRdb's table has in-frame clones only and misses some. Seen here are about 190,000 clones, around 79% observed once, and the top ten hold 1.6%. The sample was PBMCs. The receptors here all came from a woman between 45 and 60 years old in good health and CMV-seronegative. The CDR3 runs from the conserved cysteine through the conserved F or W. A D gene is named only where the DNA matches it firmly. Only part of the rows carry a size: once, few, many, or a class if the clone is expanded.

cdr3_nt cdr3_aa j_call d_call clone_size v_call
TGTGCCAGCAGCTTCCGGACAGGGGGCTCATACGAGCAGTACTTC CASSFRTGGSYEQYF TRBJ2-7 TRBD1 NA TRBV7-9
TGTGCCAGCAGTTACGGGCCAGCCTCCTACGAGCAGTACTTC CASSYGPASYEQYF TRBJ2-7 NA few TRBV6-5
TGTGCCAGCAGCTCTAGCGGGAGGGCCGACACCGGGGAGCTGTTTTTT CASSSSGRADTGELFF TRBJ2-2 TRBD2 once TRBV5-4
TGTGCCAGCAGTTACTGGACAGCCGGCACAGATACGCAGTATTTT CASSYWTAGTDTQYF TRBJ2-3 NA NA TRBV6-6
TGTGCCAGCTCACCCGAACAGGGGATGAACACTGAAGCTTTCTTT CASSPEQGMNTEAFF TRBJ1-1 TRBD1 NA TRBV18
TGCGCCAGCAGTGAGTCGAAAACTAGCGGGCGCACAGATACGCAGTATTTT CASSESKTSGRTDTQYF TRBJ2-3 TRBD2 NA TRBV10-2
TGTGCCAGCACCGTGAGCACAGGGAGCGAGCAGTACTTC CASTVSTGSEQYF TRBJ2-7 NA NA TRBV6-5
TGCGCCAGCAGCTTGGATGCAGGGGCCTACGAGCAGTACTTC CASSLDAGAYEQYF TRBJ2-7 NA once TRBV5-1
TGTGCTAGTGGAGGCGGATACTATGGCTACACCTTC CASGGGYYGYTF TRBJ1-2 NA NA TRBV12-5
TGTGCCAGCTGTTGGGGGGACAGGGGGCCAAACATTCAGTACTTC CASCWGDRGPNIQYF TRBJ2-4 TRBD1 NA TRBV9
TGTGCCAGCATTCAACCGGGACAGGGGTCCTACGAGCAGTACTTC CASIQPGQGSYEQYF TRBJ2-7 TRBD1 NA TRBV2
TGTGCCAGCAGCGTAGACAGCCCGAGTGAAGCTTTCTTT CASSVDSPSEAFF TRBJ1-1 NA NA TRBV7-2
TGCGCCAGCAGTTCGGGGGGTAGCAATCAGCCCCAGCATTTT CASSSGGSNQPQHF TRBJ1-5 NA NA TRBV5-1
TGCGCCAGCAGCTCCAGCAATGAGCAGTTCTTC CASSSSNEQFF TRBJ2-1 NA NA TRBV5-1
TGTGCCAGCAGTTTCTTGAGCGCCTACAATGAGCAGTTCTTC CASSFLSAYNEQFF TRBJ2-1 NA NA TRBV28
TGTGCCAGCAGCCCTAAGACAGGGATCTCCTACGAGCAGTACTTC CASSPKTGISYEQYF TRBJ2-7 TRBD1 NA TRBV5-5
TGTGCCAGCAGCTTAAAAGGGGGACTAGCGGGAGGCCACTACGAGCAGTACTTC CASSLKGGLAGGHYEQYF TRBJ2-7 TRBD2 NA TRBV7-3
TGCAGCGTTGATCCCCGGAGCTCCTACAATGAGCAGTTCTTC CSVDPRSSYNEQFF TRBJ2-1 NA NA TRBV29-1
TGTGCCAGTAGTACCGCCGGGACAGTCTATGGCTACACCTTC CASSTAGTVYGYTF TRBJ1-2 TRBD1 NA TRBV19
TGTGCCACCAGCGCTAGACTGACAGGGGGTACTGAAGCTTTCTTT CATSARLTGGTEAFF TRBJ1-1 TRBD1 NA TRBV15
TGTGCCATCAGTGGGGCGGGTGAAGTAGAAGGCTACACCTTC CAISGAGEVEGYTF TRBJ1-2 NA NA TRBV10-3
TGTGCCAGCAGCCCTTCCGCCGGGACAGAGGGTACGCAGTATTTT CASSPSAGTEGTQYF TRBJ2-3 TRBD1 NA TRBV7-3
TGTGCCAGTAAGGCCGGGGAGGCTTCCACCTACGAGCAGTACTTC CASKAGEASTYEQYF TRBJ2-7 NA NA TRBV19
TGTGCTAGCAGCGTCCCTACAGGGCTCGGGGAGACCCAGTACTTC CASSVPTGLGETQYF TRBJ2-5 NA NA TRBV7-7
TGCAGCGTTCCTACAGGGGGCGGAGGACGTGGCTACACCTTC CSVPTGGGGRGYTF TRBJ1-2 TRBD1 NA TRBV29-1
TGTGCCAGCAACAGACCGGGACTAGCAGATACGCAGTATTTT CASNRPGLADTQYF TRBJ2-3 TRBD2 few TRBV11-2
TGTGCCAGCAGCCAACAAACGGGACAGGGGAACACCATATATTTT CASSQQTGQGNTIYF TRBJ1-3 TRBD1 NA TRBV4-2
TGCGCCAGCAGCCAAGATGGACTACAAAGCTCCTACAATGAGCAGTTCTTC CASSQDGLQSSYNEQFF TRBJ2-1 NA few TRBV4-3
TGTGCCAGCAGGAATCTTGTCGTCAGCTCCTACGAGCAGTACTTC CASRNLVVSSYEQYF TRBJ2-7 NA NA TRBV6-6
TGTGCCAGCAGCTTCACGGACACTGGAAACACCATATATTTT CASSFTDTGNTIYF TRBJ1-3 NA NA TRBV7-9
TGCGCCAGCAGCTCTCGTCCCGGGACAGGGGGCGCACGGGGTGAGCAGTTCTTC CASSSRPGTGGARGEQFF TRBJ2-1 TRBD1 NA TRBV5-1
TGTGCCAGCAGCTTAGATCCCCCAGGGATCCAAGAGACCCAGTACTTC CASSLDPPGIQETQYF TRBJ2-5 NA NA TRBV11-2
TGTGCCAGCAGCCCGATAGCGGGAGGGGTCAACACCGGGGAGCTGTTTTTT CASSPIAGGVNTGELFF TRBJ2-2 TRBD2 NA TRBV9
TGTGCCAGCAGTACCTTCGAGGGGGCAACCGGGGAGCTGTTTTTT CASSTFEGATGELFF TRBJ2-2 TRBD1 NA TRBV6-1
TGTGCCAGCAGCGTAGCGTCAGGGGAGACCCAGTACTTC CASSVASGETQYF TRBJ2-5 NA NA TRBV9
TGTGCCAGCAGTCCAATACGGGGCAGGGGGGATGAAAAACTGTTTTTT CASSPIRGRGDEKLFF TRBJ1-4 TRBD1 NA TRBV27
TGTGCCAGCAGCCAGACCAGAACAGGGATGGGCACAGATACGCAGTATTTT CASSQTRTGMGTDTQYF TRBJ2-3 NA once TRBV4-2
TGCGCCAGCACGGGACAGAGTATGAACACTGAAGCTTTCTTT CASTGQSMNTEAFF TRBJ1-1 TRBD1 NA TRBV5-1
TGTGCCAGCAGTGAGAGTAGGTCAGGAGGTTCACCCCTCCACTTT CASSESRSGGSPLHF TRBJ1-6 NA NA TRBV2
TGTGCCATCAGTCTACCGGGACAGGGCTACGAGCAGTACTTC CAISLPGQGYEQYF TRBJ2-7 TRBD1 NA TRBV10-3
TGTGCCAGCAGCCAACGACTAGCCGAAGCTTTCTTT CASSQRLAEAFF TRBJ1-1 NA NA TRBV7-2
TGTGCCAGCAGTGTTCATAGCAATCAGCCCCAGCATTTT CASSVHSNQPQHF TRBJ1-5 NA NA TRBV6-4
TGTGCCAGCTCACCACTTGCGACAGGGGTGGAAACTGGAGCTTTCTTT CASSPLATGVETGAFF TRBJ1-1 TRBD1 NA TRBV18
TGTGCCAGCAGCGCCGGCGGGCGGGGGCACAATGAGCAGTTCTTC CASSAGGRGHNEQFF TRBJ2-1 NA few TRBV9
TGTGCCAGCACTCGGGGTGGGCCCGCTTCCTACGAGCAGTACTTC CASTRGGPASYEQYF TRBJ2-7 NA NA TRBV7-2
TGTGCCAGCAGTGAAGCTGGCGGGGGAGTTCAAGAGACCCAGTACTTC CASSEAGGGVQETQYF TRBJ2-5 TRBD2 NA TRBV6-1
TGCAGCGTTGATACTAGCGGGAGCTACGAGCAGTACTTC CSVDTSGSYEQYF TRBJ2-7 TRBD2 NA TRBV29-1
TGTGCCAGCAGCCTGACAGGGTGGAACACTGAAGCTTTCTTT CASSLTGWNTEAFF TRBJ1-1 TRBD1 few TRBV27
TGTGCCAGCAGCTTTGTGGGACAGGGCCATGGCTACACCTTC CASSFVGQGHGYTF TRBJ1-2 TRBD1 NA TRBV5-4
TGTGCCAGTAGTATCTTGTGGGACAGGGGGAGTAATTCACCCCTCCACTTT CASSILWDRGSNSPLHF TRBJ1-6 TRBD1 NA TRBV19
TGTGCCAGTAGTAGGAGGGACCAAGAGACCCAGTACTTC CASSRRDQETQYF TRBJ2-5 NA NA TRBV19
TGTGCCAGCAGTTTATCCCCGGGGGGGGAGAGGTACGAGCAGTACTTC CASSLSPGGERYEQYF TRBJ2-7 TRBD2 NA TRBV27
TGTGCCAGCAGCCCGCAGACAGGGGGCGCTGAGCAGTTCTTC CASSPQTGGAEQFF TRBJ2-1 TRBD1 NA TRBV7-2
TGTGCTAGTGGTTTCGGTAATGAGCAGTTCTTC CASGFGNEQFF TRBJ2-1 NA once TRBV12-5
TGCGCCAGCAGCGGGACTAGCGGGGGGCTCGATGAGCAGTTCTTC CASSGTSGGLDEQFF TRBJ2-1 TRBD2 NA TRBV10-1